Presented here are 21 T cell receptor beta chains from one specimen sequenced in a study of molecular identifiers for immune sequencing clone quantification. TCRdb used MiXCR to reprocess the PCR reads, holding one entry per CDR3 protein. The sample lists more than 450,000 distinct CDR3 sequences; around 21% were seen once. The sequenced sample was naive CD8+ T cells from blood, with Jurkat cell RNA spiked in. Subset of the sample: FACS-sorted CD8+CD4-CCR7+CD45RA+ naive T cells. The receptor source for this set is a human donor in good health. Some libraries in this study had Jurkat cell RNA spiked in.

This clonotype was counted many times. The chain carries TRBV11-2 and TRBJ2-7; no firm D call. Per germline, CDR1 SGHAT and CDR2 FQNNGV. The V gene lost 5 bases and the J gene lost 1 base, with 15 bases spanning the gap. The CDR3 is 15 residues long. The CDR3 sequence is CASSHPGLGSYEQYF. DNA for the CDR3: TGTGCCAGCAGCCATCCCGGTCTAGGGTCCTACGAGCAGTACTTC. The complete variable domain, with remaining parts taken from reference TRBV11-2 and TRBJ2-7, reads EAGVAQSPRYKIIEKRQSVAFWCNPISGHATLYWYQQILGQGPKLLIQFQNNGVVDDSQLPKDRFSAERLKGVDSTLKIQPAKLEDSAVYLCASSHPGLGSYEQYFGPGTRLTVT.

This clonotype came up many times. The V and J genes are TRBV5-1 and TRBJ1-1; a possible D gene is TRBD1 (5 bases). From germline, CDR1 is SGHRS and CDR2 YFSETQ. The germline V and J ends were trimmed by 2 bases and 3 bases, with 11 bases remaining between them. The CDR3 spans 14 residues. CDR3 protein: CASSFPGDYTEAFF. The CDR3 coding sequence is TGCGCCAGCAGCTTCCCGGGGGATTACACTGAAGCTTTCTTT.

This clonotype turned up a few times. This sequence joins TRBV4-3 and TRBJ2-5; tentatively, D is TRBD2 (5 bases). This CDR3 region has 13 residues. Germline values: CDR1 LGHNA, CDR2 YSLEER. CDR3 nucleotide sequence: TGCGCAGCTGGCCTCGGTCGGGGAGAGACCCAGTACTTC. This sequence encodes CAAGLGRGETQYF.

This clonotype was counted ten times or more. The chain combines TRBV20-1 with TRBJ2-7; maybe TRBD2 (5 bases). This CDR3 has 13 residues. V was pared by 1 base and J by 2 bases, with 9 bases between. Per germline, CDR1 DFQATT and CDR2 SNEGSKA (reference sequence). The CDR3: CSARAGSPYEQYF. CDR3 nucleotide sequence: TGCAGTGCTAGAGCGGGGTCCCCCTACGAGCAGTACTTC.

This clonotype was counted many times. The V gene is TRBV6-2 or TRBV6-3, the J gene TRBJ2-7; D perhaps matches TRBD1 (5 bases). The CDR3 spans 15 residues. Germline lookup yields CDR1 MNHEY and CDR2 SVGEGT. V was cut by 6 bases and J by 0 bases, with 15 bases left in between. The CDR3: CASSLGHTASYEQYF. In nucleotides, the CDR3 is TGTGCCAGCAGCCTGGGGCATACGGCCTCCTACGAGCAGTACTTC.

Remarks on this clonotype: Just one base apart from a much larger clone, this may be a read error. The chain employs TRBV29-1 and TRBJ2-5; a possible D gene is TRBD1 (8 bases). The CDR3 has 14 amino acids. Trimming took off 2 bases at V and 5 bases at J, with 15 bases between the two ends. CDR1 and CDR2 from the germline V gene are SQVTM and ANQGSEA. Written as DNA, the CDR3 is TGCAGCGTTGAATCAGGGGGCGGGAGTGAGACCCAGTACTTC. This sequence encodes CSVESGGGSETQYF.

This clonotype was observed at least ten times. The chain is built from TRBV25-1 and TRBJ2-5; D gene uncertain. V was cut by 0 bases and J by 3 bases, with 11 bases left in between. CDR1 and CDR2 from the germline V gene are MGHDK and SYGVNS. The CDR3 has 15 amino acids. The CDR3 DNA reads as TGTGCCAGCAGTGAATATTCGGCAGTTAAAGAGACCCAGTACTTC. It codes for CASSEYSAVKETQYF.

About this clonotype itself: This may be a read error: a much more frequent sequence differs by one nucleotide. This chain connects TRBV7-9 to TRBJ2-7, with D perhaps TRBD2 (5 bases). This CDR3 comprises 14 residues. V was shortened by 4 bases and J by 5 bases, with 15 bases between the two germline ends. Germline CDR1 reads SEHNR; CDR2 reads FQNEAQ (reference sequence). In DNA form, the CDR3 reads TGTGCCAGCAGCTCACGGGGTTCTGGGCACGAGCAGTACTTC. It specifies CASSSRGSGHEQYF. Full variable domain (rest looked up from reference TRBV7-9 and TRBJ2-7): DTGVSQNPRHKITKRGQNVTFRCDPISEHNRLYWYRQTLGQGPEFLTYFQNEAQLEKSRLLSDRFSAERPKGSFSTLEIQRTEQGDSAMYLCASSSRGSGHEQYFGPGTRLTVT.

This clonotype was observed a few times. The CDR3 nucleotides are TGCGCCAGCAGCTTGGTGGGGGGGACTCCTAACTATGGCTACACCTTC. The encoded protein is CASSLVGGTPNYGYTF. The genes are TRBV5-1 and TRBJ1-2, with D possibly TRBD1 on 5 matching bases. This CDR3 region has 16 residues. The V and J ends lost 0 bases and 0 bases respectively, with 12 bases between them. Looked up from germline, CDR1 is SGHRS and CDR2 is YFSETQ.

As for this clonotype: A read error may explain this, as a much larger clone is one base away. The rearrangement uses TRBV29-1 and TRBJ1-2; D call uncertain. This CDR3 spans 15 amino acids. Germline V CDR1 and CDR2: SQVTM, ANQGSEA. With 4 bases removed from V and 1 base from J, the gap between germline ends came to 16 bases. The CDR3: CSVGGGPGINYGYTF. The CDR3 nucleotides read TGCAGCGTTGGTGGCGGGCCAGGAATTAACTATGGCTACACCTTC.

A remark on this clonotype: This sequence may be a read error, since a much larger clone differs from it by one base. This chain links TRBV3-1 with TRBJ2-6; D unclear. The CDR3 is 16 amino acids. Trimming cost V 2 bases and J 0 bases, with 8 bases left between them. Germline V CDR1 and CDR2: LGHDT, YNNKEL (reference sequence). CDR3 amino acids: CASSQNVFSGANVLTF. The CDR3 DNA reads as TGTGCCAGCAGCCAAAATGTATTCTCTGGGGCCAACGTCCTGACTTTC. The full variable domain, in which reference TRBV3-1 and TRBJ2-6 provide the parts outside the CDR3, is DTAVSQTPKYLVTQMGNDKSIKCEQNLGHDTMYWYKQDSKKFLKIMFSYNNKELIINETVPNRFSPKSPDKAHLNLHINSLELGDSAVYFCASSQNVFSGANVLTFGAGSRLTVL.

This clonotype has a single count. This may be a read error, as it is one base from a much larger clone. In DNA form, the CDR3 reads TGTGCCGGCCGCAGCCAGAATGAAAAACTGTCTTTT. Its translation is CAGRSQNEKLSF. The chain uses TRBV7-9 and TRBJ1-4; D gene unclear. The CDR3 sequence is 12 residues long. Germline CDR1 is SEHNR and CDR2 is FQNEAQ (reference sequence).

This clonotype appeared a few times. The rearrangement links TRBV24-1 to TRBJ2-1; 11 bases line up with TRBD1. Trimming cost V 4 bases and J 8 bases; bases outside gene matches: 12. The CDR3 is 17 residues long. Germline CDR1 is KGHDR and CDR2 is SFDVKD. The CDR3 region has the DNA TGTGCCACCAGTGACTGGGACGGGACAGGGGGTGTCCATGAGCAGTTCTTC. Protein product: CATSDWDGTGGVHEQFF.

This clonotype has ten or more counts. The CDR3 spells CASSQMGILEQYF. The DNA for the CDR3 is TGTGCCAGCAGCCAGATGGGGATTTTGGAGCAGTACTTC. The chain employs TRBV3-1 and TRBJ2-7, with D hard to call. This CDR3 contains 13 residues. Trimming stripped 3 bases from V and 7 bases from J, with 13 bases between. Germline V gene lookup returns CDR1 LGHDT and CDR2 YNNKEL (reference sequence).

The rearrangement links TRBV29-1 to TRBJ1-2; D possibly corresponds to TRBD1 (5 bases). CDR3 length: 14 amino acids. V was shortened by 4 bases and J by 0 bases, with 12 bases between the two germline ends. Germline assignment: CDR1 SQVTM and CDR2 ANQGSEA. CDR3 residues: CSVGSGNSNYGYTF. In DNA, the CDR3 is TGCAGCGTTGGGTCAGGGAATTCTAACTATGGCTACACCTTC.

As to this clonotype: At one end the junction does not follow the germline gene, possibly because of a read error. V usage is TRBV7-9 and J usage is TRBJ2-4; 8 nucleotides match TRBD2. Germline values: CDR1 SEHNR, CDR2 FQNEAQ (reference sequence). The CDR3 loop spans 16 amino acids. CDR3 sequence (DNA): TGTGCCAGCAGCCCAGCGACCGGACTAGCAAAAAACATTCGGTACTTC. Amino acid sequence: CASSPATGLAKNIRYF.

This clonotype has at least ten counts. Compared with germline, one end of the junction differs, possibly owing to a read error. The chain recombines TRBV29-1 with TRBJ1-5; D is perhaps TRBD1 (6 bases). The CDR3 has 13 residues. The germline V gene has CDR1 SQVTM and CDR2 ANQGSEA. CDR3 region: CSVKDRYNQPQHF. The CDR3 bases are TGCAGCGTTAAAGACAGGTACAATCAGCCCCAGCATTTT.

This clonotype was seen at least ten times. The chain couples TRBV7-9 to TRBJ2-3, with D maybe TRBD2 (5 bases). Germline lookup yields CDR1 SEHNR and CDR2 FQNEAQ (reference sequence). The CDR3 has 14 residues. Trimming took off 4 bases at V and 1 base at J, with 9 bases between the two ends. As DNA, the CDR3 is TGTGCCAGCAGCTACCACGGGGGCACAGATACGCAGTATTTT. Its protein product is CASSYHGGTDTQYF.

Comment on this clonotype: At one end the junction does not follow the germline gene, possibly because of a read error. This chain uses TRBV4-3 with TRBJ2-5, with TRBD2 matching 8 bases. Germline V gene sequence: CDR1 LGHNA, CDR2 YSLEER. This CDR3 region has 17 residues. The DNA of the CDR3 is TGCGCCAGCAGCCGAACCGCTAGCGGGTGGATACAAGAGGCCCAGTACTTC. It translates to CASSRTASGWIQEAQYF.

The sample holds a few counts of this clonotype. The chain uses TRBV27 and TRBJ1-1, with no clear D. From germline, CDR1 is MNHEY and CDR2 SMNVEV (reference sequence). The CDR3 covers 13 residues. The V end was cut by 2 bases, the J end by 3 bases, with 7 bases between. The chain's CDR3 is CASSLKAHTEAFF. In nucleotides, the CDR3 is TGTGCCAGCAGTTTAAAGGCCCACACTGAAGCTTTCTTT.

Only a few counts were recorded for this clonotype. The V gene is TRBV20-1, the J gene TRBJ2-7; 9 nucleotides match TRBD1. V lost 1 base and J lost 6; bases outside the gene matches: 10. CDR3 length: 15 amino acids. Per the germline V gene, CDR1 is DFQATT and CDR2 is SNEGSKA (reference sequence). The CDR3 here is CSARVRDRVEAEQYF. As DNA, the CDR3 is TGCAGTGCTAGAGTTAGGGACAGGGTCGAGGCCGAGCAGTACTTC.